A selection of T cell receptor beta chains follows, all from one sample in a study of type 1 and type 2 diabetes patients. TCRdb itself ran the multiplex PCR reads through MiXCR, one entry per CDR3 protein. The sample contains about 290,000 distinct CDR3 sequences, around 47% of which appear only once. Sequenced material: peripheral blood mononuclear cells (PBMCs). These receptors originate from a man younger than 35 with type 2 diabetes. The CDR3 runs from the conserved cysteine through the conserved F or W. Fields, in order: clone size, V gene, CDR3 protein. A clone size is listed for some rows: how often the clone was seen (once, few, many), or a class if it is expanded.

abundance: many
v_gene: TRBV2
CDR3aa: CASRKGIGVQYF

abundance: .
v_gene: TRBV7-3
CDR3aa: CASSPVGGGDEQYF

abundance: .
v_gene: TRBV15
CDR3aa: CATSRHFWRGGETQYF

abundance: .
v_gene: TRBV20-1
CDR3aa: CSAPKGLAGRETQYF

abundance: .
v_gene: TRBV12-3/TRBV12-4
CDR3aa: CASRLGGAGTNVLTF

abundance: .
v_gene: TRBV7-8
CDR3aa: CASSPTKTGVNQPQHF

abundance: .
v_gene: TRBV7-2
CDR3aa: CASSSQGVVRNYGYTF

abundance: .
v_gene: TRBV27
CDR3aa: CASSLSSSGLADHYEQYF

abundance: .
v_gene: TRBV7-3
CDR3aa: CASSSYPSTDTQYF

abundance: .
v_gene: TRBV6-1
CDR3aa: CASRDRTEAFF

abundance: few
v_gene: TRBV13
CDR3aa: CASTPDRNYGYTF

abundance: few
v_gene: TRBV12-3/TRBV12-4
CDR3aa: CASSLRGGSSYNEQFF

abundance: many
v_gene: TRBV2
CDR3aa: CASSGLGHIHYEQYF

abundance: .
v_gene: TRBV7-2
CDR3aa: CASSPGQVTSYEQYF

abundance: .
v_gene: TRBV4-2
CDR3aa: CASSQTQGTETQYF

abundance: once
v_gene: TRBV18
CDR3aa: CASSPISGDTGELFF

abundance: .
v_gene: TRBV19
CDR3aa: CASRDRGLTEQYF

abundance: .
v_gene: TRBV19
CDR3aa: CASSVAGVRNEQFF

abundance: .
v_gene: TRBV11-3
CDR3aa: CASSIDGSSGANVLTF

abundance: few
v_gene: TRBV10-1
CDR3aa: CASSEYRDHTDTQYF

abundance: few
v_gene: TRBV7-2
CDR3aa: CASSLRLGFPGTEAFF

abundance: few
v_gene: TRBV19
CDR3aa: CANDSSYYGYTF

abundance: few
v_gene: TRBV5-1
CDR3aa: CASSIGGSDGYTF

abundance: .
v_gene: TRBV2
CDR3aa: CASSSPLGYDEKLFF

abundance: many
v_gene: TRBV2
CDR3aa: CASSASRGGNQPQHF

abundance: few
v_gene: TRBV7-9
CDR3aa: CASSLTRADPYNEQFF

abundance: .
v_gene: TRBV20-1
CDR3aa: CSASSGPNNYGYTF

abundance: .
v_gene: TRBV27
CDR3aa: CASSLMAGVGNEQFF

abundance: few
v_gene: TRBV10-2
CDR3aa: CARGSGTREEETQYF

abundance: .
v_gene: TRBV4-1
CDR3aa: CASSQPAGGTDTQYF

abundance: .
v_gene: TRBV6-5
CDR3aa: CASSSDRLTYEQYF

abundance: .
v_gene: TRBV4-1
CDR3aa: CAGSQVDNQETQYF

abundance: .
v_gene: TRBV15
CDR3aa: CATSRGQFIATRTDTQYF

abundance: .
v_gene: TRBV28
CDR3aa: CASSRQGSDTQYF

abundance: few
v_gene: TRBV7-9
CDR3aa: CASSSGQDRGEAFF

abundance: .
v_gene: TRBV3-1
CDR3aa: CASSLPGQSPFF

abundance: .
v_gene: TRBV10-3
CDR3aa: CAISESNAGEQYF

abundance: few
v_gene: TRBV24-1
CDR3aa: CATSDPVRGGLYF

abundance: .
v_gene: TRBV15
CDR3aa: CATSGGRAYGNIQYF

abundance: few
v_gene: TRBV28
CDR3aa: CASSLKSRGTEAFF

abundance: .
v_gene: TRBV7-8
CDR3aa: CASSPIRANGYTF

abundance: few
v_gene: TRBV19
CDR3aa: CASSIRDPNSPLHF

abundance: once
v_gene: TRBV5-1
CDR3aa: CASSPEQGGYEQYF

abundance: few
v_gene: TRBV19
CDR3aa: CASSIDVMRPHEQFF

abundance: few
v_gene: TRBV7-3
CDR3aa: CASSSGQEGEAFF

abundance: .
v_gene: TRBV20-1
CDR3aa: CSARDPTGKRYEQYF

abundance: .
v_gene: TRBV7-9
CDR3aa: CASSPGTSGDYEQYF

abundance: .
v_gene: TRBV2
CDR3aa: CASKEGTSVEETQYF

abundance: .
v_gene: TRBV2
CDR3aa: CASKEGGLEQYF

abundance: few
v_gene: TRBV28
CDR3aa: CASTLSGTGYTF

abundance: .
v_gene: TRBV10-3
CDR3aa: CAIREGQSYNEQFF

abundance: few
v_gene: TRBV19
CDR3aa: CASSPSNNEQFF

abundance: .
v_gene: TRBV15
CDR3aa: CATSSPLYHTEAFF

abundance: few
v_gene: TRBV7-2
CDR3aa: CASSFGHDNYGYTF

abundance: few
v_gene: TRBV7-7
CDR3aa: CASSLNLAEETQYF